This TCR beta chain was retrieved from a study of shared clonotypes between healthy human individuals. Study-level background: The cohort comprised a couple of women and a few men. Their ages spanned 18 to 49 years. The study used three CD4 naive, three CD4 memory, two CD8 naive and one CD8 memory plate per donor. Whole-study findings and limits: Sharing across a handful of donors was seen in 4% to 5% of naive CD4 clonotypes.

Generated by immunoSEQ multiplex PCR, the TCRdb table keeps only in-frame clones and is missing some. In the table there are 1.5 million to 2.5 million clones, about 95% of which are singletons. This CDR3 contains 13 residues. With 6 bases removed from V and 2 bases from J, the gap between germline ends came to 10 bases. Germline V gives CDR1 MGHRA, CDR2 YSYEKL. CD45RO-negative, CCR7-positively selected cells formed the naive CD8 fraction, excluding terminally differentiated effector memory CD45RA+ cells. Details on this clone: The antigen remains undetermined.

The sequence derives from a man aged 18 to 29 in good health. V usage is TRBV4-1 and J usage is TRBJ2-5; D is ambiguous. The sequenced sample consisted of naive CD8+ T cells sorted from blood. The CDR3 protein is CASRMGNQETQYF. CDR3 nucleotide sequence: TGCGCCAGCAGGATGGGGAATCAAGAGACCCAGTACTTC.